Sequencing of this T cell receptor (beta chain) was carried out in a study of blood T cell repertoires in COVID-19. The CDR3 has 14 amino acids. With 7 bases clipped from V and 1 base from J, the junction kept 6 bases outside the gene matches. Germline CDR1 and CDR2: MDHEN and SYDVKM. On this clone: The same CDR3 arises from other DNA sequences in this sample as well.

Measured with immunoSEQ multiplex PCR; TCRdb has only the in-frame clones, and not every one. Here the sample spans 130,000 to 150,000 clones, around 84% being singletons. Input material: peripheral blood. This chain connects TRBV28 to TRBJ2-7; 8 bases agree with TRBD2. This TCR was sampled from a man in his 60s with active or convalescent COVID-19. The chain's CDR3 is CASIAGGPSYEQYF. Here the CDR3 DNA reads TGTGCCAGCATTGCGGGAGGACCTTCCTACGAGCAGTACTTC.